This T cell receptor beta chain emerged from a study of breast tumors, draining lymph nodes, adjacent tissues (dated by TCRdb to the mid-2010s). Regarding the study in general: The study compared TCR beta repertoires across tumor, adjacent nontumor tissue and axillary lymph nodes from breast cancer patients. The study was designed to assess the relationships and possible T-cell exchange between tumor, surrounding tissue and draining lymph node repertoires in human breast cancer. Findings and caveats that apply to the study as a whole: Tumor T-cell repertoires showed less diversity than lymph node repertoires and more diversity than nontumor tissue repertoires, and tumor T-cell repertoires showed preferential V and J gene usage. Rather than being directly demonstrated, the conclusion that tumor T cells originate in lymph nodes was presented as consistent with a hypothesis. A scenario in which most tumor T cells derive from the lymph node and then expand within tumor tissue was judged to be consistent with the data. In luminal-like breast cancer, tumor and nontumor tissue repertoires resembled each other significantly more than in basal-like breast cancer.

Lymph node samples were obtained from the axillary draining lymph nodes of breast cancer patients. Taken from the germline V gene, the CDR1 and CDR2 loops are SGHRS and YFSETQ. Taken from cysteine to phenylalanine, the CDR3 has 13 residues. Of all the DNA, just the CDR3 is kept, 39 bases in frame from base 1. Remarks on this clonotype: Its recognized antigen is unknown. The junction and the germline gene differ at one end; a read error may be behind it.

TCRdb lists the instrument as Illumina HiSeq 2000. TCR beta chain libraries were generated through multiplex PCR amplification. The amplified TCR beta chain products were analyzed by high-throughput sequencing. TCRdb reanalyzed the raw reads on its own, using fastp at Q25 for trimming and MiXCR for clone calling, and kept in-frame beta chains. Rows are unified per CDR3 protein, each entry keeping the most common DNA and genes. The sample table records around 140,000 distinct CDR3 sequences; around a third of these occur just once. Of the sample, approximately 2.3% is held by the ten largest clones. The sequenced sample consisted of axillary lymph node tissue. The receptor chain draws on TRBV5-1 and TRBJ2-7; the D gene is perhaps TRBD2, from 5 matching bases. This receptor was obtained from a female donor with breast cancer. Some clones in this sample may be carry-over from other donors' samples. The nucleotide sequence reads as follows: TGCGCCAGCAGCTTGGCAGACACCGGGGAGCTGTACTTC. The encoded protein is CASSLADTGELYF.